This TCR beta chain was identified during a study of blood T cell repertoires in COVID-19. The overall study: Both acute and convalescent COVID-19 samples were obtained from the United States, Italy and Spain. From T cells, B-cell-depleted T cells, or PBMCs came the material, which was cDNA or gDNA.

The authors' processing: Counts of nucleated cells, estimated from reference gene primer amplification, were obtained. Some clones are missing from TCRdb's copy, which holds only in-frame ones; the method was immunoSEQ multiplex PCR. V and J calls and clone size are as listed in that table; D and trimming were resolved from the DNA. The sample records 100,000 to 150,000 clones, about four fifths being singletons. V was pared by 3 bases and J by 4 bases, with 15 bases of the junction left unmatched. This CDR3 is 17 amino acids long. What was sequenced was peripheral blood. The gene calls are TRBV23-1 and TRBJ2-7; 7 bases fit TRBD2. TRBV23-1 is filed as an ORF, its function uncertain. This receptor was taken from a man aged 55 to 70 with acute or convalescent COVID-19. The chain's CDR3 is CASSHFRGRGVVYEQYF. The CDR3 bases are TGCGCCAGCAGTCACTTTCGGGGGAGGGGAGTAGTGTACGAGCAGTACTTC.